The 22 T cell receptor beta chains given below trace back to one sample, sequenced in a study of blood T cell repertoires in COVID-19 (dated by TCRdb to about 2020). Receptor libraries were prepared by the immunoSEQ multiplex PCR assay. Here the immuneACCESS table is served through TCRdb, limited to in-frame sequences with V and J called. Missing clones are a known gap in these copies; in checked studies unresolved V genes cover under half, and the rest lacks a known reason. The sample profile shows about 56,000 clones; roughly nine tenths of them were found once. Around two fifths of the sample lies in the top ten. The sequenced sample was peripheral blood. The source is a woman aged 60 to 75 with COVID-19, enrolled during active disease.

The V call is TRBV4-2, the J call TRBJ2-1; 10 bases are shared with TRBD2. Germline CDR1 LGHNA, CDR2 YNFKEQ. The CDR3 loop spans 17 amino acids. V lost 0 bases, J lost 4 bases, and 6 bases stayed unmatched. CDR3 DNA sequence: TGTGCCAGCAGCCAAGATCGAGGACTAGCGGCGTACAATGAGCAGTTCTTC. Its protein is CASSQDRGLAAYNEQFF.

V is TRBV28 and J is TRBJ2-6, with 8 positions matching TRBD1. The CDR3 spans 20 residues. Germline-derived CDR1 and CDR2 are MDHEN and SYDVKM. V shed 2 bases, J shed 0 bases, and the junction held 12 bases outside the gene matches. This chain's CDR3 is CASSLPPPDRVFSGANVLTF. DNA for the CDR3: TGTGCCAGCAGTTTACCGCCTCCGGACAGGGTTTTCTCTGGGGCCAACGTCCTGACTTTC.

This chain uses TRBV4-2 with TRBJ2-1; perhaps TRBD2 as D (5 bases). CDR3 length: 13 residues. Germline CDR1 reads LGHNA; CDR2 reads YNFKEQ. Written as DNA, the CDR3 is TGTGCTACAGCAGTTCTGGGAGACAATGAGCAGTTCTTC. This sequence encodes CATAVLGDNEQFF.

The chain couples TRBV27 to TRBJ2-1, with D perhaps matching TRBD2 (6 bases). The CDR3 is 16 residues long. CDR1 and CDR2 (germline): MNHEY, SMNVEV (reference sequence). Trimming shortened V by 5 bases and J by 0 bases, and 14 bases separated the two germline ends. In nucleotides, the CDR3 is TGTGCCAGCAGTCCCCTAGGACTAAGCTCCTACAATGAGCAGTTCTTC. It codes for CASSPLGLSSYNEQFF.

The rearrangement uses TRBV19 and TRBJ2-7; D possibly corresponds to TRBD1 (6 bases). The CDR3 is made up of 14 amino acids. Trimming stripped 5 bases from V and 1 base from J, with 12 bases between. Germline-derived CDR1 and CDR2 are LNHDA and SQIVND (reference sequence). The CDR3 sequence is CASSFADRSYEQYF. The CDR3 DNA reads TGTGCCAGTAGTTTCGCGGACAGATCCTACGAGCAGTACTTC.

For the CDR3, the DNA is TGTGCCAGCAGCCAGACCAGGGTTGAAGAAAAACTGTTTTTT. It is translated as CASSQTRVEEKLFF. The chain is built from TRBV14 and TRBJ1-4, with a tentative D call TRBD1 (5 bases). The CDR3 runs 14 residues. V lost 3 bases to trimming and J lost 8 bases, with 13 bases between them. Germline values: CDR1 SGHDN, CDR2 FVKESK.

The chain uses TRBV24-1 and TRBJ2-3, with TRBD2 identical over 10 bases. Germline V gene data show CDR1 as KGHDR and CDR2 as SFDVKD. The CDR3 loop spans 17 amino acids. Trimming at V came to 3 bases and at J to 2 bases, leaving 7 bases not matched to a gene. The CDR3 reads CATSDVELAGPTDTQYF. CDR3 DNA: TGTGCCACCAGTGATGTGGAACTAGCGGGGCCCACAGATACGCAGTATTTT.

The chain has TRBV6-2 or TRBV6-3 and TRBJ2-1; 12 positions agree with TRBD2. The CDR3 contains 17 residues. Trimming removed 0 bases from V and 2 bases from J; junction bases left unmatched: 2. Per the germline V gene, CDR1 is MNHEY and CDR2 is SVGEGT. CDR3: CASSYSLAGGTYNEQFF. Here the CDR3 DNA reads TGTGCCAGCAGTTACTCACTAGCGGGGGGTACCTACAATGAGCAGTTCTTC.

The J gene is TRBJ1-1, the V gene TRBV7-6; the D gene is possibly TRBD1 (5 bases). The CDR3 extends over 14 amino acids. V lost 5 bases and J lost 6, with 16 bases in between. Germline CDR1 is SGHVS and CDR2 is FNYEAQ. Here the CDR3 reads CASSKTTALAEAFF. The CDR3 nucleotides are TGTGCCAGCAGCAAGACGACAGCTCTCGCTGAAGCTTTCTTT.

CDR3 region: CASSYGDSLAKNIQYF. DNA of the CDR3: TGTGCCAGCAGTTACGGGGACAGCCTAGCCAAAAACATTCAGTACTTC. The chain combines TRBV6-2 or TRBV6-3 with TRBJ2-4; 7 bases agree with TRBD1. Germline values: CDR1 MNHEY, CDR2 SVGEGT. The CDR3 spans 16 residues. V shed 2 bases, J shed 0 bases, and the junction held 4 bases outside the gene matches.

The chain employs TRBV9 and TRBJ2-1; 8 bases line up with TRBD2. CDR1 is SGDLS and CDR2 is YYNGEE in the germline V gene. The length of the CDR3 is 15 residues. J gave up 2 bases and V 3 bases, and 4 bases lay outside the gene matches. The CDR3 DNA sequence: TGTGCCAGCAGCGAGAGCGGGAGTACCTACAATGAGCAGTTCTTC. Residues: CASSESGSTYNEQFF.

The chain couples TRBV7-2 to TRBJ2-6; D gene uncertain. This CDR3 has 15 amino acids. V was pared by 3 bases and J by 0 bases, with 6 bases between. Germline assignment: CDR1 SGHTA and CDR2 FQGNSA. This chain's CDR3 is CASSLGSSGANVLTF. The CDR3 coding sequence is TGTGCCAGCAGCTTGGGCAGCTCTGGGGCCAACGTCCTGACTTTC.

This clone has only a few counts. The chain uses TRBV2 and TRBJ1-2; unclear D gene. Germline V lookup: CDR1 SNHLY, CDR2 FYNNEI. Trimming left V 3 bases short and J 0 bases short, with 8 bases between. This CDR3 spans 14 amino acids. The CDR3 loop is CASSDSVPNYGYTF. The CDR3 region has the DNA TGTGCCAGCAGTGACAGCGTACCTAACTATGGCTACACCTTC.

The V gene is TRBV7-9, the J gene TRBJ2-1; TRBD2 matches 10 bases. The CDR3 is made up of 15 amino acids. After removal of 5 bases from V and 8 bases from J, the junction contained 9 bases not matched to a gene. Germline loops: CDR1 SEHNR, CDR2 FQNEAQ (reference sequence). This chain's CDR3 is CASSEGLAAADEQFF. CDR3 sequence (DNA): TGTGCCAGCAGCGAAGGACTAGCGGCCGCGGATGAGCAGTTCTTC.

The chain employs TRBV6-2 or TRBV6-3 and TRBJ1-2; D call uncertain. The germline CDR1 and CDR2 sequences are MNHEY and SVGEGT. The length of the CDR3 is 16 residues. V was trimmed by 0 bases and J by 1 base, leaving 12 bases between them. CDR3: CASSYSIAALNYGYTF. In nucleotides, the CDR3 is TGTGCCAGCAGTTACTCGATCGCGGCTCTTAACTATGGCTACACCTTC.

The chain employs TRBV7-7 and TRBJ2-3; 10 nucleotides line up with TRBD2. Trimming at V came to 5 bases and at J to 5 bases, leaving 7 bases not matched to a gene. CDR1 and CDR2 (germline): SSHAT, FNYEAQ (reference sequence). The CDR3 contains 15 residues. In DNA form, the CDR3 reads TGTGCCAGCAGCCCCGGGGTAGCGGGAGGAGATACGCAGTATTTT. Translated, it gives CASSPGVAGGDTQYF.

CDR3 DNA sequence: TGCAGCGGCGGGCGGGCGGGCGAAAAACTGTTTTTT. Translated: CSGGRAGEKLFF. This chain joins TRBV29-1 and TRBJ1-4; D not resolved. The CDR3 is 12 residues long. Germline-derived CDR1 and CDR2 are SQVTM and ANQGSEA. V lost 7 bases, J lost 8 bases, and 14 bases lay in between.

This chain uses TRBV27 with TRBJ2-7, with D possibly TRBD1 on 6 matching bases. The CDR3 consists of 20 residues. V gave up 6 bases and J gave up 5 bases, with 35 bases separating them. Germline CDR1 MNHEY, CDR2 SMNVEV (reference sequence). This CDR3 is CASSRYTPWSDRTGKNEQYF. The CDR3 DNA is TGTGCCAGCAGCCGCTACACCCCTTGGTCCGACAGGACGGGTAAGAACGAGCAGTACTTC.

The chain is built from TRBV30 and TRBJ2-7; 7 nucleotides align to TRBD2. The CDR3 runs 12 residues. Per germline, CDR1 GTSNPN and CDR2 SVGIG (reference sequence). The ends lost 1 base at V and 3 bases at J; junction bases unmatched: 0. The CDR3 spells CAWSGGGYEQYF. The CDR3 nucleotides read TGTGCCTGGAGTGGGGGGGGCTACGAGCAGTACTTC.

CDR3 sequence reads: CASSLGQGVRNSPLHF. The CDR3 DNA reads as TGTGCCAGCTCACTAGGACAGGGGGTGCGTAATTCACCCCTCCACTTT. The V gene is TRBV18, the J gene TRBJ1-6, with 10 bases matching TRBD1. CDR1 and CDR2 (germline): KGHSH, LQKENI. The CDR3 runs to 16 residues. V trimming: 4 bases; J trimming: 6 bases; junction bases outside the gene matches: 6. The complete variable domain, with remaining parts taken from reference TRBV18 and TRBJ1-6, reads NAGVMQNPRHLVRRRGQEARLRCSPMKGHSHVYWYRQLPEEGLKFMVYLQKENIIDESGMPKERFSAEFPKEGPSILRIQQVVRGDSAAYFCASSLGQGVRNSPLHFGNGTRLTVT.

The chain carries TRBV30 and TRBJ1-1, with TRBD1 as a possible D gene (6 bases). V was trimmed by 5 bases and J by 7 bases, leaving 14 bases between them. CDR3 length: 12 residues. The germline V gene encodes CDR1 GTSNPN and CDR2 SVGIG (reference sequence). Here the CDR3 DNA reads TGTGCCTGGGGGCACAGGGTAGATGAAGCTTTCTTT. Its translation: CAWGHRVDEAFF.

The chain is built from TRBV11-2 and TRBJ2-1; 13 nucleotides agree with TRBD2. The trim removed 5 bases at V and 8 bases at J, leaving 9 bases unmatched. Per germline, CDR1 SGHAT and CDR2 FQNNGV. The CDR3 is 16 residues long. CDR3 bases: TGTGCCAGCAGCGACGGACTAGCGGGAGAGGTCGATGAGCAGTTCTTC. It yields the protein CASSDGLAGEVDEQFF.